Listed below are T cell receptor beta chains from one sample, sequenced in a study of blood T cell repertoires in COVID-19. The method was immunoSEQ multiplex PCR; TCRdb's version includes in-frame clones alone and lacks a portion of them. The sample carries 310,000 or so clones, about four fifths recorded once. Sequenced: peripheral blood. Receptor source: a woman in her forties or fifties with acute or convalescent COVID-19. Each CDR3 is given with its conserved first and last residue. The D gene is left open where the match is weak. Clone size is shown for a subset of rows, as once, few, many or a class of expanded clone.

v_gene	d_gene	j_gene	abundance	CDR3nt	CDR3aa
TRBV18	-	TRBJ1-1	-	TGTGCCAGCTCACCGACAGTCGGGAACACTGAAGCTTTCTTT	CASSPTVGNTEAFF
TRBV29-1	TRBD1	TRBJ1-6	-	TGCAGCGCCGAGAGGGACAGAAGCTCCTATAATTCACCCCTCCACTTT	CSAERDRSSYNSPLHF
TRBV30	TRBD1	TRBJ1-1	few	TGTGCCTGGAGTCTACCCACGACAGGGAGGAACACTGAAGCTTTCTTT	CAWSLPTTGRNTEAFF
TRBV6-2/TRBV6-3	-	TRBJ1-1	-	TGTGCCAGCATCCCAGACAGGAGAAGCCCGGCCTCTATGAACACTGAAGCTTTCTTT	CASIPDRRSPASMNTEAFF
TRBV30	-	TRBJ1-2	-	TGTGCCTGGAGCCTGGGAGAAAACTATGGCTACACCTTC	CAWSLGENYGYTF
TRBV2	TRBD2	TRBJ2-1	-	TGTGCCAGCAGTGATATTGTCGGGGGGGCAAGTGAGCAGTTCTTC	CASSDIVGGASEQFF
TRBV4-3	TRBD2	TRBJ2-1	-	TGCGCCAGCAGCCAAGCGGGAGGGCCTAAGAATGAGCAGTTCTTC	CASSQAGGPKNEQFF
TRBV2	-	TRBJ2-5	once	TGTGCCAGCACTCCTGGACAGCTAGATCAAGAGACCCAGTACTTC	CASTPGQLDQETQYF
TRBV6-5	-	TRBJ2-5	-	TGTGCCAGCAGTTACGCGGGGACCCAGTACTTC	CASSYAGTQYF
TRBV14	-	TRBJ1-1	-	TGTGCCAGCAGCCAGAATTGGGCCGGTGAAGCTTTCTTT	CASSQNWAGEAFF
TRBV18	TRBD1	TRBJ1-2	-	TGTGCCAGCTCACCCGGGACAGGGGCTGGCTACACCTTC	CASSPGTGAGYTF
TRBV2	-	TRBJ1-1	-	TGTGCCAGCAGCGCGGTCGCGAGGGACACTGAAGCTTTCTTT	CASSAVARDTEAFF
TRBV23-1	-	TRBJ1-5	-	TGCGCCAGCAGTCAACGGAGACAGATTAATAGCAATCAGCCCCAGCATTTT	CASSQRRQINSNQPQHF
TRBV27	-	TRBJ1-1	few	TGTGCCAGCAGTTTATCCGGGTTGAACACTGAAGCTTTCTTT	CASSLSGLNTEAFF
TRBV7-2	TRBD1	TRBJ2-7	-	TGTGCCAGCAAGACGGGACAGGGTTGGTTCTACGAGCAGTACTTC	CASKTGQGWFYEQYF
TRBV5-1	-	TRBJ1-5	few	TGCGCCAGCAGCTTAGGGGCGATCGATCAGCCCCAGCATTTT	CASSLGAIDQPQHF
TRBV9	TRBD1	TRBJ1-2	few	TGTGCCAGCAGCACACAACCAGGGGGCGATGGCTACACCTTC	CASSTQPGGDGYTF
TRBV3-1/TRBV3-2	-	TRBJ1-5	-	TGTGCCAGCAGCCAAGCAGACAATCAGCCCCAGCATTTT	CASSQADNQPQHF
TRBV6-1	-	TRBJ1-4	-	TGTGCCAGCAGTGAAGGCGGGACGGATGAAAAACTGTTTTTT	CASSEGGTDEKLFF
TRBV6-7	-	TRBJ1-2	-	TGTGCCAGCAGTTACTCGAAAATGACGTGCAGGTCCGGCGGCTACACCTTC	CASSYSKMTCRSGGYTF
TRBV5-1	-	TRBJ1-2	-	TGCGCCAGCAGCTTGGAAGAGCGAACAGGGTTCCCTGCTAACTATGGCTACACCTTC	CASSLEERTGFPANYGYTF
TRBV9	TRBD1	TRBJ1-1	-	TGTGCCAGCAGCGTAGGGTGGACAGGGAACACTGAAGCTTTCTTT	CASSVGWTGNTEAFF
TRBV20-1	-	TRBJ1-4	-	TGCAGTGCGTTAGAGTGGGAAAAACTGTTTTTT	CSALEWEKLFF
TRBV3-1/TRBV3-2	-	TRBJ1-1	-	TGTGCCAGCAGTGGGCAGGGCCTCACTGAAGCTTTCTTT	CASSGQGLTEAFF
TRBV5-1	-	TRBJ2-3	-	TGCGCCAGCAGACGGGGTATGGATACGCAGTATTTT	CASRRGMDTQYF
TRBV19	-	TRBJ1-4	few	TGTGCCAGTAGAGAGACCCGGAGAACTAATGAAAAACTGTTTTTT	CASRETRRTNEKLFF
TRBV7-7	TRBD2	TRBJ2-3	-	TGTGCCAGCAGCTTACTCCCGCGGGGGAATACAGATACGCAGTATTTT	CASSLLPRGNTDTQYF
TRBV28	TRBD1	TRBJ1-1	-	TGTGCCAGCAGGGGATCCCCGAGACAGGGGAGCGGCACTGAAGCTTTCTTT	CASRGSPRQGSGTEAFF
TRBV7-9	-	TRBJ1-6	once	TGTGCCAGCAGCTTAATGCAGGGTGAATCACCCCTCCACTTT	CASSLMQGESPLHF
TRBV7-3	TRBD2	TRBJ2-3	-	TGTGCCAGCAGCTTAAGTGCGGGGGGCACAGATACGCAGTATTTT	CASSLSAGGTDTQYF
TRBV27	TRBD2	TRBJ2-5	-	TGTGCCAGCAGTTTCACACCACTAGCGAGACAGACCCAGTACTTC	CASSFTPLARQTQYF
TRBV5-6	-	TRBJ2-2	-	TGTGCCAGCAGCTTGGTGTTGGGGCCCGGGAACACCGGGGAGCTGTTTTTT	CASSLVLGPGNTGELFF
TRBV2	-	TRBJ1-1	-	TGTGCCAGCAGTCTGGTGCAGGGGAGTACTGAAGCTTTCTTT	CASSLVQGSTEAFF
TRBV14	TRBD2	TRBJ2-5	few	TGTGCCAGCAGCCACAGACTAGCGGGAGAGGTGGTAGAGACCCAGTACTTC	CASSHRLAGEVVETQYF
TRBV29-1	-	TRBJ1-3	-	TGCAGCGTTTTGGACTTCACATCCTCTGGAAACACCATATATTTT	CSVLDFTSSGNTIYF
TRBV12-3/TRBV12-4	-	TRBJ2-3	-	TGTGCCAGCAGCAGGACTAACGTGGGTACGCAGTATTTT	CASSRTNVGTQYF
TRBV2	-	TRBJ2-2	-	TGTGCCAGCAAACCGGGAGAAGTTACCGGGGAGCTGTTTTTT	CASKPGEVTGELFF
TRBV7-6	TRBD2	TRBJ2-1	-	TGTGCCAGCAGCTCCGGGACTAGCGGTTACAATGAGCAGTTCTTC	CASSSGTSGYNEQFF
TRBV6-2/TRBV6-3	TRBD1	TRBJ2-6	-	TGTGCCAGCAGTTACCGGACAGGGGGAGGGAGTGGGGCCAACGTCCTGACTTTC	CASSYRTGGGSGANVLTF
TRBV29-1	TRBD1	TRBJ2-5	-	TGCAGCGTTGCGACAGGGATGGTGGACCAGTACTTC	CSVATGMVDQYF
TRBV7-2	-	TRBJ2-7	-	TGTGCCAGCAGCTTACATGGGAGCTCCTACGAGCAGTACTTC	CASSLHGSSYEQYF
TRBV10-3	-	TRBJ1-2	-	TGTGCCACGAGTCCCCCTGAGGGAAGAGTTGGCTACACCTTC	CATSPPEGRVGYTF
TRBV3-1/TRBV3-2	-	TRBJ1-5	-	TGTGCCAGCAGCCAGTACAGGGTAGCCCAGCCCCAGCATTTT	CASSQYRVAQPQHF
TRBV11-3	TRBD1	TRBJ2-5	-	TGTGCCAGCAGCTTCGGTGGGACAGGGAGCCAAGAGACCCAGTACTTC	CASSFGGTGSQETQYF
TRBV5-1	-	TRBJ1-5	-	TGCGCCAGCAGCTTGGATGGAGCAGGAGGGCAGCCCCAGCATTTT	CASSLDGAGGQPQHF
TRBV6-1	-	TRBJ1-2	once	TGTGCCAGCAGTGAAGGGGGCGCCGGCTATGGCTACACCTTC	CASSEGGAGYGYTF
TRBV19	-	TRBJ1-6	-	TGTGCCAGTAGTATAGGAGGGCCCAGCTCCTATAATTCACCCCTCCACTTT	CASSIGGPSSYNSPLHF